Presented here are 14 T cell receptor beta chains from one specimen sequenced in a study of blood T cell repertoires in COVID-19. Method: immunoSEQ multiplex PCR; TCRdb's copy keeps in-frame clones and lacks some. The sample shows more than 250,000 clones, 89% of them seen only once. What was sequenced was peripheral blood. The source is a man between 18 and 35 years old who had recovered from COVID-19.

This clone appeared once. The chain employs TRBV2 and TRBJ1-6, with D perhaps TRBD1 (6 bases). V was cut by 6 bases and J by 6 bases, with 12 bases left in between. The germline CDR1 and CDR2 sequences are SNHLY and FYNNEI. The CDR3 has 14 residues. CDR3 sequence (DNA): TGTGCCAGCAGGGTGGACAGTGTTAATTCACCCCTCCACTTT. Protein: CASRVDSVNSPLHF.

This clone has only one observation. The chain combines TRBV5-5 with TRBJ1-1; no reliable D call. From germline, CDR1 is SGHKS and CDR2 YYEKEE (reference sequence). The CDR3 extends over 13 amino acids. With 0 bases removed from V and 2 bases from J, the gap between germline ends came to 5 bases. This CDR3 is CASSLDSNTEAFF. The CDR3 DNA sequence: TGTGCCAGCAGCTTGGACAGTAACACTGAAGCTTTCTTT.

This chain connects TRBV7-3 to TRBJ2-5; perhaps TRBD2 as D (7 bases). The CDR3 has 14 residues. In germline, CDR1 is SGHTA, CDR2 FQGTGA. Trimming took off 3 bases at V and 5 bases at J, with 13 bases between the two ends. The CDR3, as DNA: TGTGCCAGCAGCTTTGGCGGGGGCGACGAGACCCAGTACTTC. Translated: CASSFGGGDETQYF.

CDR3 in amino acids: CASSYVPAGGLETQYF. CDR3 sequence (DNA): TGTGCCAGCAGTTACGTCCCAGCGGGGGGGCTTGAGACCCAGTACTTC. The J gene is TRBJ2-5, the V gene TRBV6-5; 10 bases match TRBD2. The CDR3 is made up of 16 amino acids. CDR1 is MNHEY, CDR2 SVGAGI, per germline. J was trimmed by 5 bases and V by 2 bases; bases with no gene match: 8.

The J gene is TRBJ2-5, the V gene TRBV5-4, with 7 bases aligning to TRBD1. The trim removed 0 bases at V and 1 base at J, leaving 6 bases unmatched. The CDR3 runs 16 residues. Germline assignment: CDR1 SGHNT and CDR2 YYREEE (reference sequence). The CDR3 is CASSLAPGTAQETQYF. CDR3 in DNA: TGTGCCAGCAGCTTGGCACCCGGGACAGCCCAAGAGACCCAGTACTTC.

The chain is built from TRBV27 and TRBJ2-7; tentatively, D is TRBD1 (5 bases). The ends were cut back, 2 bases at V and 0 bases at J, with 11 bases in the middle. Germline CDR1 is MNHEY and CDR2 is SMNVEV (reference sequence). The CDR3 consists of 15 residues. CDR3 in DNA: TGTGCCAGCAGTTTAAGTGGGGCGAGCTCCTACGAGCAGTACTTC. Encoded protein: CASSLSGASSYEQYF.

V usage is TRBV5-4 and J usage is TRBJ1-2; D possibly corresponds to TRBD1 (6 bases). Germline V lookup: CDR1 SGHNT, CDR2 YYREEE (reference sequence). With 3 bases removed from V and 7 bases from J, the gap between germline ends came to 16 bases. CDR3 size: 14 residues. The CDR3 sequence: CASSSAGVVSGYTF. The CDR3 nucleotides are TGTGCCAGCAGCTCCGCAGGGGTTGTGAGTGGCTACACCTTC.

This clone was counted once. The chain links TRBV7-2 to TRBJ2-7; 9 nucleotides match TRBD1. Per the germline V gene, CDR1 is SGHTA and CDR2 is FQGNSA. Trimming took 1 base from V and 3 from J; bases not matched to a gene: 1. The CDR3 runs 14 residues. The CDR3 reads CASSLVGQGYEQYF. The CDR3 DNA reads TGTGCCAGCAGCTTAGTGGGACAGGGCTACGAGCAGTACTTC.

The chain is built from TRBV5-1 and TRBJ2-7; D is ambiguous. V was shortened by 0 bases and J by 0 bases, with 7 bases between the two germline ends. CDR1 SGHRS and CDR2 YFSETQ come from the germline V gene. The CDR3 loop spans 14 amino acids. The CDR3 DNA is TGCGCCAGCAGCTTGGTGGCTGACTCCTACGAGCAGTACTTC. This sequence encodes CASSLVADSYEQYF.

With regard to this clone: This sample includes further DNA sequences coding for the same CDR3. J is TRBJ1-2 and V is TRBV7-2; 7 bases match TRBD1. This CDR3 has 14 residues. Unmatched junction bases numbered 6, after V lost 1 base and J lost 7 bases. Germline lookup yields CDR1 SGHTA and CDR2 FQGNSA. In DNA form, the CDR3 reads TGTGCCAGCAGCTTAGACAGGGGCCGCTCTGGCTACACCTTC. Its protein is CASSLDRGRSGYTF.

The V and J genes are TRBV6-5 and TRBJ2-1, with D tentatively TRBD1 (6 bases). V was cut by 5 bases and J by 9 bases, with 17 bases left in between. The CDR3 extends over 14 amino acids. The germline gives CDR1 MNHEY, CDR2 SVGAGI. CDR3 nucleotide sequence: TGTGCCAGCAGTCTCCAGGGGTCGGACGGTGAGCAGTTCTTC. Protein product: CASSLQGSDGEQFF.

The chain is built from TRBV5-4 and TRBJ2-7, with 8 bases identical to TRBD2. The CDR3 totals 15 residues. Germline V gives CDR1 SGHNT, CDR2 YYREEE (reference sequence). The ends lost 4 bases at V and 3 bases at J; junction bases unmatched: 9. The CDR3 DNA sequence: TGTGCCAGCAGCCGGACGGGACTAGTCTACTACGAGCAGTACTTC. As protein: CASSRTGLVYYEQYF.

This chain joins TRBV6-5 and TRBJ1-2, with a possible D match to TRBD1 (6 bases). Germline loops: CDR1 MNHEY, CDR2 SVGAGI. This CDR3 region has 13 residues. Trimming left V 5 bases short and J 5 bases short, with 12 bases between. CDR3 loop: CASSQGREYGYTF. The CDR3 bases are TGTGCCAGCAGTCAGGGGAGGGAATATGGCTACACCTTC.

This clone was detected once. V usage is TRBV5-4 and J usage is TRBJ2-7; 7 bases are a match to TRBD2. The CDR3 consists of 16 residues. V shed 4 bases, J shed 0 bases, and the junction held 10 bases outside the gene matches. Germline lookup yields CDR1 SGHNT and CDR2 YYREEE (reference sequence). CDR3 coding DNA: TGTGCCAGCAGCACCTTGGAGCGGGAAGCCTCCTACGAGCAGTACTTC. Its translation: CASSTLEREASYEQYF. Full variable domain (missing parts from reference TRBV5-4 and TRBJ2-7): ETGVTQSPTHLIKTRGQQVTLRCSSQSGHNTVSWYQQALGQGPQFIFQYYREEENGRGNFPPRFSGLQFPNYSSELNVNALELDDSALYLCASSTLEREASYEQYFGPGTRLTVT.